Listed here are 7 T cell receptor beta chains from one sample, sequenced in a study of technical replicates of blood from a few donors. Libraries were prepared by immunoSEQ multiplex PCR; TCRdb keeps only in-frame clonotypes and omits some of them. The repertoire holds tens of thousands of clones, 85% to 95% seen once, with 0.26% in the top ten. Input material: T cells isolated from PBMCs. The receptors shown here come from a human donor in good health.

This chain uses TRBV30 with TRBJ1-3, with D unclear. Germline CDR1 reads GTSNPN; CDR2 reads SVGIG (reference sequence). This CDR3 region has 14 residues. V was trimmed by 2 bases and J by 2 bases, leaving 10 bases between them. The CDR3 sequence: CAWSSRDAGNTIYF. The DNA of the CDR3 is TGTGCCTGGAGTAGCCGGGATGCTGGAAACACCATATATTTT.

The gene calls are TRBV5-5 and TRBJ1-4; the D gene is possibly TRBD1 (5 bases). The germline CDR1 and CDR2 sequences are SGHKS and YYEKEE (reference sequence). CDR3 length: 14 residues. Trimming cost V 0 bases and J 4 bases, with 7 bases left between them. The CDR3 DNA sequence: TGTGCCAGCAGCTTGGGACAGCATAATGAAAAACTGTTTTTT. It yields the protein CASSLGQHNEKLFF.

The genes are TRBV2 and TRBJ1-5; 7 bases are shared with TRBD1. V shed 0 bases, J shed 4 bases, and the junction held 3 bases outside the gene matches. CDR3 length: 15 amino acids. In germline, CDR1 is SNHLY, CDR2 FYNNEI. The CDR3 bases are TGTGCCAGCAGTGAAGCGGAGACAGGGAATCAGCCCCAGCATTTT. Protein product: CASSEAETGNQPQHF.

In DNA, the CDR3 is TGTGCCAGCAGCCAAAGGGGGTCTAGCGGGCTCCTGGAGACCCAGTACTTC. Protein product: CASSQRGSSGLLETQYF. V is TRBV7-9 and J is TRBJ2-5; 8 bases map to TRBD2. V lost 5 bases and J lost 5; bases outside the gene matches: 16. Germline V gene sequence: CDR1 SEHNR, CDR2 FQNEAQ (reference sequence). The CDR3 consists of 17 residues.

The rearrangement links TRBV5-5 to TRBJ2-3; TRBD1 is a possible D gene (6 bases). This CDR3 spans 17 amino acids. Germline CDR1 is SGHKS and CDR2 is YYEKEE (reference sequence). V was cut by 4 bases and J by 0 bases, with 18 bases left in between. The DNA for the CDR3 is TGTGCCAGCAGCCTAGGACAGTCCGCCTTAAGCACAGATACGCAGTATTTT. Amino acid sequence: CASSLGQSALSTDTQYF.

The chain links TRBV2 to TRBJ2-7, with TRBD1 matching over 7 bases. This CDR3 region has 16 residues. Germline values: CDR1 SNHLY, CDR2 FYNNEI. J gave up 2 bases and V 7 bases, and 14 bases lay outside the gene matches. The CDR3 DNA is TGTGCCAGCACCGGAGTTGGGACACAGGGGACCTACGAGCAGTACTTC. Protein: CASTGVGTQGTYEQYF.

V gene TRBV30 combines with J gene TRBJ1-2; 12 positions agree with TRBD1. Germline CDR1 is GTSNPN and CDR2 is SVGIG (reference sequence). Trimming at V came to 3 bases and at J to 7 bases, leaving 6 bases not matched to a gene. The CDR3 totals 14 residues. CDR3 nucleotide sequence: TGTGCCTGGAGCCCGGGACAGGGGGCAGGTGGCTACACCTTC. It encodes CAWSPGQGAGGYTF. Using reference TRBV30 and TRBJ1-2 for the parts outside the CDR3, the full variable domain is SQTIHQWPATLVQPVGSPLSLECTVEGTSNPNLYWYRQAAGRGLQLLFYSVGIGQISSEVPQNLSASRPQDRQFILSSKKLLLSDSGFYLCAWSPGQGAGGYTFGSGTRLTVV.